This T cell receptor beta chain was sequenced for a study of blood T cell repertoires in COVID-19. This table comes from immunoSEQ multiplex PCR, and its TCRdb copy is limited to in-frame clones, with some not included. The repertoire consists of about 90,000 clones, with approximately 92% occurring once and the leading ten covering roughly 5.9%. The receptor was derived from a woman aged 60-75 years with active COVID-19. The sequencing sample was made of peripheral blood.

CDR3 sequence reads: CASSLRETQYF. The CDR3 coding sequence is TGTGCCAGCAGCTTACGGGAGACCCAGTACTTC. The chain joins TRBV11-2 to TRBJ2-5; D unresolved. V was shortened by 2 bases and J by 5 bases, with 3 bases between the two germline ends. The CDR3 is made up of 11 amino acids. Per the germline V gene, CDR1 is SGHAT and CDR2 is FQNNGV.